These T cell receptor beta chains were read from a single sample in a study of shared clonotypes between healthy human individuals. Profiling relied on immunoSEQ multiplex PCR, and the TCRdb table lists in-frame clones only, not all of them. This sample carries roughly 2 million clones, 85% to 95% of them seen once, and the ten largest clones take approximately 0.13%. The sequencing sample was made of naive CD4+ T cells sorted from blood. The receptors here all came from a man younger than 35 in good health. Each CDR3 is given with its conserved first and last residue. The order of the fields is D gene, V gene, J gene, clone size, CDR3 length, CDR3 DNA, CDR3 protein. D genes are given only for firm matches. Some rows have no size entry. The others give once, few or many, or a class for an expanded clone.

TRBD2	TRBV10-1	TRBJ2-1	NA	16	TGCGCCAGCAGTGAGGGGGGACTAGCGTTGGTTCATGAGCAGTTCTTC	CASSEGGLALVHEQFF
NA	TRBV11-2	TRBJ2-5	NA	17	TGTGCCAGCAGCTTAGCCGGACAGAGGGTGGGACAAGAGACCCAGTACTTC	CASSLAGQRVGQETQYF
NA	TRBV7-2	TRBJ1-6	NA	13	TGTGCCAGCAGCTTAGGCGTATATTCACCCCTCCACTTT	CASSLGVYSPLHF
NA	TRBV6-4	TRBJ1-2	NA	16	TGTGCCAGCAGTGACGGCCCTGGGACCTATTCTGGCCGCTACACCTTC	CASSDGPGTYSGRYTF
TRBD1	TRBV5-1	TRBJ2-7	once	14	TGCGCCAGCAGCTTGAGGACAGGGGGACACGAGCAGTACTTC	CASSLRTGGHEQYF
TRBD1	TRBV19	TRBJ1-2	once	15	TGTGCCACCCTCCGCGGACAGGATCGAAACTATGGCTACACCTTC	CATLRGQDRNYGYTF
NA	TRBV4-3	TRBJ2-7	NA	12	TGCGCCAGCAGCCAAGGAGAGGGCGAGCAGTACTTC	CASSQGEGEQYF
NA	TRBV19	TRBJ1-4	NA	14	TGTGCCAGTAGTATAGGCGGAGGAAATGAAAAACTGTTTTTT	CASSIGGGNEKLFF
TRBD2	TRBV10-3	TRBJ2-3	NA	18	TGTGCCATCAGTGACTCGGGGACTAGCGGGGAGTACACAGATACGCAGTATTTT	CAISDSGTSGEYTDTQYF
NA	TRBV30	TRBJ1-1	NA	13	TGTGCCTGGGCGGGACTTTTTAACACTGAAGCTTTCTTT	CAWAGLFNTEAFF
NA	TRBV19	TRBJ2-2	NA	15	TGTGCCAGTAGTCTCCCCGGGACTCTACTCGGGGAGCTGTTTTTT	CASSLPGTLLGELFF
NA	TRBV6-1	TRBJ2-5	NA	15	TGTGCCAGCAGTGAAGGGGGTACTACTCAAGAGACCCAGTACTTC	CASSEGGTTQETQYF
NA	TRBV27	TRBJ2-1	NA	16	TGTGCCAGCAGCAGCCTCTTAAATCGGAGGGGCAATGAGCAGTTCTTC	CASSSLLNRRGNEQFF
TRBD1	TRBV9	TRBJ2-1	NA	15	TGTGCCAGCAGCGTAACCGGGACAGCGATCAATGAGCAGTTCTTC	CASSVTGTAINEQFF
NA	TRBV12-5	TRBJ2-7	NA	11	TGTGCTAGTGGGTACGGGTACGAGCAGTACTTC	CASGYGYEQYF
TRBD2	TRBV2	TRBJ2-1	NA	15	TGTGCCAGCAGTGAACAAGCGGGAGGGTACAATGAGCAGTTCTTC	CASSEQAGGYNEQFF
NA	TRBV30	TRBJ2-7	NA	11	TGTGCCTGGACAGGAACCTACGAGCAGTACTTC	CAWTGTYEQYF
TRBD2	TRBV5-1	TRBJ2-7	NA	15	TGCGCCAGCAGCCCGATAGGACTAGCCCAGCGTGAGCAGTACTTC	CASSPIGLAQREQYF
TRBD2	TRBV4-1	TRBJ2-7	NA	16	TGCGCCAGCAGCCAAGATGGGACTAGGGGACCCTACGAGCAGTACTTC	CASSQDGTRGPYEQYF
NA	TRBV4-1	TRBJ2-5	NA	15	TGCGCCAGCAGCCAAGATCCCGGACCCCAAGAGACCCAGTACTTC	CASSQDPGPQETQYF
NA	TRBV30	TRBJ2-7	NA	13	TGTGCCTGGAGTGGCGGAGGGTCCTACGAGCAGTACTTC	CAWSGGGSYEQYF
NA	TRBV7-8	TRBJ1-5	NA	15	TGTGCCAGCAGCTTAGAGGTAGCGGAAAATCAGCCCCAGCATTTT	CASSLEVAENQPQHF
NA	TRBV25-1	TRBJ2-3	NA	15	TGTGCCAGCAGCCTCGGCTTTCCCTACACAGATACGCAGTATTTT	CASSLGFPYTDTQYF
NA	TRBV7-2	TRBJ1-4	NA	14	TGTGCCAGCAGCCCCACGGGGGGCAGTGAAAAACTGTTTTTT	CASSPTGGSEKLFF
NA	TRBV9	TRBJ2-6	once	17	TGTGCCAGCAGCGGAGGGATGGGTTTCTCTGGGGCCAACGTCCTGACTTTC	CASSGGMGFSGANVLTF
NA	TRBV2	TRBJ2-7	NA	16	TGTGCCAGCAGCCCCATCTGGGGGGCGCAATCCTACGAGCAGTACTTC	CASSPIWGAQSYEQYF
NA	TRBV7-7	TRBJ1-1	few	9	TGCCCAGGCCCGGGAAAAGCTTTCTTT	CPGPGKAFF
TRBD1	TRBV6-5	TRBJ2-2	NA	13	TGTGCCAGCAGACAGGGGCACACCGGGGAGCTGTTTTTT	CASRQGHTGELFF
NA	TRBV18	TRBJ2-7	NA	14	TGTGCCAGCTCACCCTTGGACATTTCCTACGAGCAGTACTTC	CASSPLDISYEQYF
NA	TRBV7-2	TRBJ1-2	NA	14	TGTGCCAGCAGCCCGGGGGCAGGGAACTATGGCTACACCTTC	CASSPGAGNYGYTF
NA	TRBV7-9	TRBJ1-1	NA	15	TGTGCCAGCAGCTTAGGCCTTAAACAGGAACTAGAAGCTTTCTTT	CASSLGLKQELEAFF
NA	TRBV28	TRBJ1-4	NA	16	TGTGCCAGCAGCTCCGGGGGGAGGGGAAGTGATGAAAAACTGTTTTTT	CASSSGGRGSDEKLFF
NA	TRBV7-3	TRBJ2-2	NA	16	TGTGCCAGCAGCTTAATGGGACATACGAACACCGGGGAGCTGTTTTTT	CASSLMGHTNTGELFF
NA	TRBV5-1	TRBJ2-7	NA	14	TGCGCCAGCATGGAGGGGCAGGGAGGTAGGGAGCAGTACTTC	CASMEGQGGREQYF
NA	TRBV6-6	TRBJ1-1	once	12	TGTGCCAGCACTGGACAGTACACTGAAGCTTTCTTT	CASTGQYTEAFF
NA	TRBV5-6	TRBJ2-2	NA	17	TGTGCCAGCAGCGGAGGACTATTGGGGTATTTCACCGGGGAGCTGTTTTTT	CASSGGLLGYFTGELFF
NA	TRBV10-3	TRBJ1-1	NA	14	TGTGCCATCAGTCCGGACAGCGGGGGGGCTGAAGCTTTCTTT	CAISPDSGGAEAFF
NA	TRBV5-6	TRBJ2-7	NA	16	TGTGCCAGCAGCTGGAATAGCGGACATTACTCCTACGAGCAGTACTTC	CASSWNSGHYSYEQYF
NA	TRBV4-3	TRBJ2-3	NA	14	TGCGCCAGCAGCCAAGATCTTGGCTCACATACGCAGTATTTT	CASSQDLGSHTQYF
NA	TRBV7-9	TRBJ2-1	NA	15	TGTGCCAGCAGCTTTGGGGTAAGCTCCTACAATGAGCAGTTCTTC	CASSFGVSSYNEQFF
NA	TRBV5-1	TRBJ2-2	once	15	TGCGCCAGCAGCTTGTTGCGCTTGGGGACCGGGGAGCTGTTTTTT	CASSLLRLGTGELFF
NA	TRBV5-1	TRBJ1-1	NA	13	TGCGCCAGCACCTCAGTGGGTGAAACTGAAGCTTTCTTT	CASTSVGETEAFF
TRBD1	TRBV4-1	TRBJ1-2	NA	15	TGCGCCAGCAGCTCCTGGACAGGGACTAACTATGGCTACACCTTC	CASSSWTGTNYGYTF
NA	TRBV28	TRBJ2-7	NA	15	TGTGCCAGCAGTTCCCCTGGCGGCGGGACCTACGAGCAGTACTTC	CASSSPGGGTYEQYF